The source of this T cell receptor (beta chain) is a study of blood T cell repertoires in COVID-19. Produced via immunoSEQ multiplex PCR; TCRdb's table is partial and in-frame only. The repertoire consists of under 80,000 clones, with approximately 86% occurring once and the leading ten covering 0.9% to 1.2%. This clonotype was obtained from an older man with acute or convalescent COVID-19. The sample comprised peripheral blood.

CDR3 nucleotides: TGTGCCAGCAGCCCTGCGACAGCCTATGGCTACACCTTC. Translation: CASSPATAYGYTF. The chain employs TRBV4-2 and TRBJ1-2; D perhaps matches TRBD1 (5 bases). Germline CDR1 LGHNA, CDR2 YNFKEQ. This CDR3 has 13 amino acids. V lost 4 bases and J lost 4, with 10 bases in between.